This TCR beta chain stems from a study of T cells after yellow fever vaccination. The trim removed 5 bases at V and 13 bases at J, leaving 12 bases unmatched. Germline V CDR1 and CDR2: LGHNA, YNFKEQ. This CDR3 has 13 amino acids. Overall study results and limits: Booster samples showed a return of most primary-vaccination clones (around 95% CD4, approximately 85% CD8). Weaker, the secondary response peaked sooner, at day 5 versus 15.

Researchers made TCR cDNA using 5'RACE template switching, and this step added a universal primer site and UMIs. TCRdb reprocessed the 5' RACE reads via MiXCR and lists one record per CDR3 protein. The sample includes about 250,000 distinct CDR3 sequences, over 3% of them seen just once. This clonotype occurred many times. Antigen unknown. The sample consisted of PBMCs, taken 15 days after the yellow fever booster vaccination. This TCR was sampled from a man aged 18 to 35 who received the YFV17D yellow fever vaccine. This sequence joins TRBV4-2 and TRBJ2-7, with TRBD1 matching over 9 bases. The CDR3 region has the DNA TGTGCCAGCAGCAGACCCGGGACAGGGAGTTCCTACTTC. Translated: CASSRPGTGSSYF.